What follows describes a single T cell receptor beta chain. The antigen remains unidentified. Trimming removed 2 bases from V and 4 bases from J, with 21 bases in between. Germline V gene data show CDR1 as SGDLS and CDR2 as YYNGEE. The CDR3 loop spans 17 amino acids. This sample is part of a study of cytomegalovirus exposure and HLA in healthy donors. Study outcomes and limitations: Most TCR sequences proved rare, with some public TCRs found in many donors. Accurate predictions that matched the HLA-A and HLA-B alleles of most subjects were reportedly made from TCR beta sequences. It was only CMV serostatus that was available as immune exposure information.

Vbeta (60) and Jbeta (13) primers were used in the PCR. Assay: immunoSEQ multiplex PCR; the TCRdb copy retains only in-frame clones and omits some. The sample includes roughly 240,000 clones, approximately 85% seen only once; the top ten take about 0.25%. The sequenced sample was PBMCs. The TCR was taken from a girl aged 2-9 years in good health and CMV-seronegative. This chain joins TRBV9 and TRBJ1-2, with D perhaps matching TRBD1 (6 bases). The CDR3 region has the DNA TGTGCCAGCAGCGTCATACAGGGAAGCCTTCCAATCTATGGCTACACCTTC. Translated: CASSVIQGSLPIYGYTF.